The 27 T cell receptor beta chains given below trace back to one sample, sequenced in a study of OX40 agonist ivuxolimab in advanced cancers. The assay was immunoSEQ multiplex PCR, and TCRdb's table has in-frame clones only and misses some. Counted here are about 60,000 clones, around 86% occurring once; the ten biggest clones make up approximately 1%. Sequences were derived from CD4+ or CD8+ T cells sorted from blood, sampled in a trial of the OX40 agonist ivuxolimab. The receptor source for this set is an adult with an advanced solid tumor such as melanoma, head and neck, liver or kidney cancer.

The V call is TRBV28, the J call TRBJ2-7; 12 bases line up with TRBD2. The V segment lost 2 bases and the J segment 6 bases; nucleotides outside the gene matches: 2. The CDR3 covers 14 residues. Germline values: CDR1 MDHEN, CDR2 SYDVKM. As DNA, the CDR3 is TGTGCCAGCAGTTTACGACTAGCGGGAGTCGAGCAGTACTTC. Protein: CASSLRLAGVEQYF.

The CDR3: CASSGRTWTNTEAFF. Here the CDR3 DNA reads TGTGCCAGTAGTGGGCGGACCTGGACGAACACTGAAGCTTTCTTT. The chain joins TRBV19 to TRBJ1-1; D is unresolved. The CDR3 loop spans 15 amino acids. The V gene's germline CDR1 is LNHDA and CDR2 SQIVND (reference sequence). V lost 5 bases, J lost 1 base, and 14 bases lay in between.

V usage is TRBV19 and J usage is TRBJ1-1; D gene ambiguous. This CDR3 is 14 amino acids long. Germline V gene sequence: CDR1 LNHDA, CDR2 SQIVND (reference sequence). V gave up 5 bases and J gave up 1 base, with 11 bases separating them. CDR3 sequence reads: CASSHRQPNTEAFF. As DNA, the CDR3 is TGTGCCAGTAGTCATCGGCAGCCGAACACTGAAGCTTTCTTT.

In its sample, this clone was seen once. The chain has TRBV27 and TRBJ2-1, with 13 bases aligning to TRBD2. Germline values: CDR1 MNHEY, CDR2 SMNVEV (reference sequence). This CDR3 has 14 residues. J gave up 8 bases and V 10 bases, and 8 bases lay outside the gene matches. The CDR3 coding sequence is TGTGCCACCAAAGGACTAGCGGGAGCTTATGAGCAGTTCTTC. It is translated as CATKGLAGAYEQFF.

Here the CDR3 reads CASSSFVSGRTYNEQFF. The CDR3 DNA reads TGCGCCAGCAGCTCCTTTGTTAGCGGGAGGACCTACAATGAGCAGTTCTTC. This sequence joins TRBV5-1 and TRBJ2-1, with TRBD2 matching over 10 bases. This CDR3 region has 17 residues. The germline CDR1 and CDR2 sequences are SGHRS and YFSETQ. With V trimmed by 3 bases and J by 2 bases, 8 bases remained unmatched.

This clone was seen once. The rearrangement links TRBV27 to TRBJ2-1; 8 bases fit TRBD2. The germline V gene has CDR1 MNHEY and CDR2 SMNVEV (reference sequence). The CDR3 sequence is 16 residues long. With 3 bases clipped from V and 7 bases from J, the junction kept 11 bases outside the gene matches. The DNA of the CDR3 is TGTGCCAGCAGTTTTCCTGCAGCGGGAGTAACAAATGAGCAGTTCTTC. Its translation is CASSFPAAGVTNEQFF.

The gene calls are TRBV2 and TRBJ2-3, with D perhaps matching TRBD2 (6 bases). CDR1 and CDR2 (germline): SNHLY, FYNNEI. V dropped 0 bases and J dropped 1 base, with 11 bases sitting between them. The CDR3 contains 16 residues. DNA of the CDR3: TGTGCCAGCAGTGAAGCTTTGGGACTGCGCACAGATACGCAGTATTTT. Protein product: CASSEALGLRTDTQYF. Drawing the rest from reference TRBV2 and TRBJ2-3, the complete variable domain is EPEVTQTPSHQVTQMGQEVILRCVPISNHLYFYWYRQILGQKVEFLVSFYNNEISEKSEIFDDQFSVERPDGSNFTLKIRSTKLEDSAMYFCASSEALGLRTDTQYFGPGTRLTVL.

V gene TRBV9 combines with J gene TRBJ1-1, with 8 bases that match TRBD1. V shed 0 bases, J shed 5 bases, and the junction held 3 bases outside the gene matches. Germline V CDR1 and CDR2: SGDLS, YYNGEE. CDR3 length: 14 amino acids. The CDR3 spells CASSVGQGMTEAFF. The CDR3 DNA follows: TGTGCCAGCAGCGTAGGACAGGGGATGACTGAAGCTTTCTTT.

In nucleotides, the CDR3 is TGTGCCAGCAGCAATACAGGGGAGGTGTTAAGTGAGCAGTTCTTC. This codes for CASSNTGEVLSEQFF. The chain uses TRBV25-1 and TRBJ2-1; a possible D gene is TRBD1 (7 bases). The CDR3 sequence is 15 residues long. V was pared by 6 bases and J by 9 bases, with 21 bases between. CDR1 is MGHDK, CDR2 SYGVNS, per germline.

The chain links TRBV19 to TRBJ1-5; 11 bases align to TRBD1. This CDR3 has 16 amino acids. Germline CDR1 reads LNHDA; CDR2 reads SQIVND (reference sequence). J gave up 4 bases and V 7 bases, and 9 bases lay outside the gene matches. The CDR3 here is CASMAGQGARNQPQHF. The CDR3 region has the DNA TGTGCCAGTATGGCCGGACAGGGGGCGAGAAATCAGCCCCAGCATTTT.

The V gene is TRBV11-2, the J gene TRBJ2-7; the D gene is possibly TRBD1 (6 bases). CDR1 SGHAT and CDR2 FQNNGV come from the germline V gene. Trimming cost V 5 bases and J 7 bases, with 12 bases left between them. The CDR3 runs to 12 residues. The CDR3 sequence is CASSPTGREQYF. Written as DNA, the CDR3 is TGTGCCAGCAGCCCGACAGGTAGGGAGCAGTACTTC.

The genes are TRBV5-4 and TRBJ2-5; tentative D call: TRBD2 (5 bases). Germline-derived CDR1 and CDR2 are SGHNT and YYREEE (reference sequence). The CDR3 sequence is 12 residues long. Deletions cut 6 bases from V and 6 bases from J, with 12 bases between. The CDR3: CASMGVSKTQYF. As DNA, the CDR3 is TGTGCCAGCATGGGAGTTTCGAAGACCCAGTACTTC.

The V call is TRBV5-6, the J call TRBJ2-3; the D is unclear. This CDR3 region has 14 residues. The germline V and J ends were trimmed by 3 bases and 2 bases, with 10 bases remaining between them. In germline, CDR1 is SGHDT, CDR2 YYEEEE. Written as DNA, the CDR3 is TGTGCCAGCAGCTCATGGCTAGTCACAGATACGCAGTATTTT. Translated, it gives CASSSWLVTDTQYF.

This clone turned up a few times. The chain recombines TRBV25-1 with TRBJ2-1, with D uncertain. V lost 3 bases and J 1 base, leaving 7 bases between the germline ends. This CDR3 has 14 residues. Germline V gene sequence: CDR1 MGHDK, CDR2 SYGVNS. The CDR3 DNA sequence: TGTGCCAGCAGTGACGAACTTTCCTACAATGAGCAGTTCTTC. It is translated as CASSDELSYNEQFF.

The genes are TRBV29-1 and TRBJ2-4, with 9 bases fitting TRBD2. Germline trimming cut 4 bases from V and 3 bases from J; bases unmatched to any gene: 10. CDR1 SQVTM and CDR2 ANQGSEA come from the germline V gene. The CDR3 is 16 residues long. This CDR3 is CSVGLLAGIGKNIQYF. In DNA form, the CDR3 reads TGCAGCGTTGGGCTGCTAGCGGGAATCGGCAAAAACATTCAGTACTTC.

This clone was counted once. The chain has TRBV19 and TRBJ2-5; unclear D gene. The germline V gene has CDR1 LNHDA and CDR2 SQIVND (reference sequence). The CDR3 extends over 12 amino acids. V was pared by 4 bases and J by 3 bases, with 6 bases between. The CDR3 nucleotides read TGTGCCAGTAGTAGGGGTAAAGAGACCCAGTACTTC. Encoded protein: CASSRGKETQYF. The full variable domain, rest sourced from reference TRBV19 and TRBJ2-5, is DGGITQSPKYLFRKEGQNVTLSCEQNLNHDAMYWYRQDPGQGLRLIYYSQIVNDFQKGDIAEGYSVSREKKESFPLTVTSAQKNPTAFYLCASSRGKETQYFGPGTRLLVL.

The chain links TRBV19 to TRBJ2-7; D ambiguous. The germline V gene has CDR1 LNHDA and CDR2 SQIVND (reference sequence). This CDR3 comprises 12 residues. The V gene lost 6 bases and the J gene lost 6 bases, with 12 bases spanning the gap. CDR3 nucleotides: TGTGCCAGTAGGACGGGTAACGGCGAGCAGTACTTC. This gives the protein CASRTGNGEQYF.

The chain uses TRBV4-2 and TRBJ1-2; the D is unclear. Germline CDR1 and CDR2: LGHNA and YNFKEQ. The V end was cut by 1 base, the J end by 6 bases, with 9 bases between. The CDR3 sequence is 13 residues long. CDR3 coding DNA: TGTGCCAGCAGCCAAGGCCCAGATAATGGCTACACCTTC. It codes for CASSQGPDNGYTF.

The chain combines TRBV28 with TRBJ1-4, with a possible D match to TRBD1 (5 bases). Trimming took 8 bases from V and 8 from J, leaving 18 bases between them. Germline CDR1 reads MDHEN; CDR2 reads SYDVKM. The CDR3 loop spans 14 amino acids. Written as DNA, the CDR3 is TGTGCCAGCTTCTCGGGGGGGGTTACAGAAAAACTGTTTTTT. It is translated as CASFSGGVTEKLFF.

The rearrangement links TRBV6-1 to TRBJ2-5; D gene unclear. V lost 8 bases to trimming and J lost 1 base, with 8 bases between them. Germline V gives CDR1 MNHNS, CDR2 SASEGT. The CDR3 loop spans 12 amino acids. The CDR3 loop is CASGYAQETQYF. The CDR3 DNA follows: TGTGCCAGCGGTTATGCCCAAGAGACCCAGTACTTC.

The chain recombines TRBV27 with TRBJ2-2; 7 bases map to TRBD2. From germline, CDR1 is MNHEY and CDR2 SMNVEV (reference sequence). The CDR3 covers 15 residues. The ends lost 6 bases at V and 0 bases at J; junction bases unmatched: 4. Written as DNA, the CDR3 is TGTGCCAGCAGGTCGAGCGGGGCGAACACCGGGGAGCTGTTTTTT. This translates into CASRSSGANTGELFF.

This clone was observed a handful of times. The gene calls are TRBV9 and TRBJ2-5; tentative D call: TRBD1 (5 bases). Germline values: CDR1 SGDLS, CDR2 YYNGEE. Trimming took 4 bases from V and 1 from J, leaving 8 bases between them. The CDR3 is 13 amino acids. CDR3 sequence reads: CASSTDIQETQYF. DNA of the CDR3: TGTGCCAGCAGCACGGACATCCAAGAGACCCAGTACTTC.

This chain links TRBV18 with TRBJ2-1; D is unresolved. From germline, CDR1 is KGHSH and CDR2 LQKENI. The V end lost 3 bases, the J end lost 5 bases, and 8 bases lay between the germline ends. This CDR3 spans 13 amino acids. The CDR3 here is CASSPLIDNEQFF. The CDR3, as DNA: TGTGCCAGCTCACCCCTAATAGACAATGAGCAGTTCTTC.

The J gene is TRBJ2-5, the V gene TRBV5-1, with D unclear. V lost 2 bases, J lost 3 bases, and 8 bases lay in between. Germline V gives CDR1 SGHRS, CDR2 YFSETQ. The CDR3 totals 13 residues. The CDR3 coding sequence is TGCGCCAGCAGCTTTGAACAAGAAGAGACCCAGTACTTC. Protein product: CASSFEQEETQYF.

This chain connects TRBV6-6 to TRBJ1-1; D is possibly TRBD1 (6 bases). Germline CDR1 and CDR2: MNHNY and SVGAGI (reference sequence). The CDR3 is made up of 13 amino acids. Between the trimmed V and J ends, which lost 6 bases and 5 bases, there was a span of 13 bases. The CDR3 loop reads CASRGQGKTEAFF. The CDR3, as DNA: TGTGCCAGCAGAGGGCAGGGGAAGACTGAAGCTTTCTTT.

The chain is built from TRBV7-2 and TRBJ2-7, with TRBD1 matching 9 bases. The germline V gene encodes CDR1 SGHTA and CDR2 FQGNSA. V was clipped by 5 bases and J by 4 bases; unmatched bases: 12. There are 16 residues in the CDR3. CDR3 in amino acids: CASSPNSGQGTYEQYF. The CDR3 nucleotides read TGTGCCAGCAGCCCGAACTCGGGACAGGGAACTTACGAGCAGTACTTC.

The chain uses TRBV10-2 and TRBJ2-5; D is unresolved. Trimming shortened V by 3 bases and J by 4 bases, and 6 bases separated the two germline ends. Germline V gene lookup returns CDR1 WSHSY and CDR2 SAAADI. The CDR3 contains 12 residues. The CDR3 coding sequence is TGCGCCAGCAGTGAACCGGGAGAGACCCAGTACTTC. Encoded protein: CASSEPGETQYF.